This T cell receptor beta chain stems from a study of cytomegalovirus exposure and HLA in healthy donors. Study results and caveats: There were reportedly fewer N-insertions in an Asian-associated ancestry cluster than the approximately 600-donor mean, in a later analysis.

The PCR had 60 Vbeta and 13 Jbeta primers. The method was immunoSEQ multiplex PCR; TCRdb's version includes in-frame clones alone and lacks a portion of them. Of 200,000 to 250,000 clones listed, over 80% are singletons. Trimming removed 0 bases from V and 4 bases from J, with 13 bases in between. The CDR3 sequence is 15 residues long. CDR1 is SGHNT and CDR2 is YYREEE in the germline V gene (reference sequence). To note about this clone: What it binds is unknown.

The sequence was obtained from a boy aged 2-9 years in good health and CMV-seronegative. Sequencing was done on a sample of PBMCs. This sequence joins TRBV5-4 and TRBJ1-2; a weak D match, TRBD1 (5 bases). This CDR3 is CASSLAFRDGYGYTF. The CDR3 nucleotides read TGTGCCAGCAGCTTGGCCTTCAGGGATGGCTATGGCTACACCTTC.